This T cell receptor (beta chain) was obtained from a study of cytotoxic CD8 clonotypes in ibrutinib-treated CLL. Whole-study results and caveats: Shared public clonotypes were rare, and on treatment they either got smaller or stayed the same.

The CDR3 is 15 residues long. J gave up 0 bases and V 5 bases, and 4 bases lay outside the gene matches. Looked up from germline, CDR1 is SGHVS and CDR2 is FNYEAQ. TCRdb's copy holds only in-frame clones and misses some; the assay was immunoSEQ multiplex PCR. The top ten hold roughly 10% of the sample, which has roughly 220,000 clones, about four fifths seen once. With respect to this clone: Antigen specificity is unknown.

The V and J genes are TRBV7-6 and TRBJ2-3, with TRBD1 identical over 8 bases. This sequence originates from a human donor with chronic lymphocytic leukemia. The material sequenced was PBMCs, taken after 12 months of ibrutinib treatment. The CDR3 DNA reads TGTGCCAGCAGCGGAGGGGACAGGAGCACAGATACGCAGTATTTT. Protein sequence: CASSGGDRSTDTQYF. The whole variable domain, filled in from reference TRBV7-6 and TRBJ2-3, reads GAGVSQSPRYKVTKRGQDVALRCDPISGHVSLYWYRQALGQGPEFLTYFNYEAQQDKSGLPNDRFSAERPEGSISTLTIQRTEQRDSAMYRCASSGGDRSTDTQYFGPGTRLTVL.